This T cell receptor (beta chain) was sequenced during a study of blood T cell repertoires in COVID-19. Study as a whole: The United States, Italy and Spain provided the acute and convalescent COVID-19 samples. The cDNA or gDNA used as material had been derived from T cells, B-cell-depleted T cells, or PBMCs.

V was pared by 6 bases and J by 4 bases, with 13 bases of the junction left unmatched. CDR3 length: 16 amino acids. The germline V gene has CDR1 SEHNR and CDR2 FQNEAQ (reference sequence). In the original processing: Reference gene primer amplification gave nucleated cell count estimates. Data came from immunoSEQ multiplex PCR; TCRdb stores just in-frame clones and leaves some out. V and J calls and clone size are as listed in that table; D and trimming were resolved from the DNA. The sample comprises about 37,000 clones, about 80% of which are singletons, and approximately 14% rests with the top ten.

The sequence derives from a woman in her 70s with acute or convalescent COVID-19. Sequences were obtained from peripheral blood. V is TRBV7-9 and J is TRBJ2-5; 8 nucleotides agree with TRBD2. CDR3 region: CASRAGGSGRGETQYF. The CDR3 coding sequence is TGTGCCAGCAGGGCAGGAGGAAGCGGGAGAGGAGAGACCCAGTACTTC.